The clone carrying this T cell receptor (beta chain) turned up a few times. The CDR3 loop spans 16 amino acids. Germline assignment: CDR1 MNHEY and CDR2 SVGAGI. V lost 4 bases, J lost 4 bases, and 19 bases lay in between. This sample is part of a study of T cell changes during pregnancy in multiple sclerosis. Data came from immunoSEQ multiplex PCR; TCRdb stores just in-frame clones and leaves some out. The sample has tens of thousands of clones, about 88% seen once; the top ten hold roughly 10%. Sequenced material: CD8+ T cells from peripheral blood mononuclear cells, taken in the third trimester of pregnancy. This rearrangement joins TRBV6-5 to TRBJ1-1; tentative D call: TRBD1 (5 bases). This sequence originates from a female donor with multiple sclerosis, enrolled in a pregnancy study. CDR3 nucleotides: TGTGCCAGCAGTTCCTCACTCGGAGACAGTAGCACTGAAGCTTTCTTT. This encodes CASSSSLGDSSTEAFF.